Listed here are 24 T cell receptor beta chains from one sample, sequenced in a study of blood T cell repertoires in COVID-19. Sequencing used immunoSEQ multiplex PCR; TCRdb keeps in-frame clones, though not all of them. The table has tens of thousands of clones, about 85% seen once. Sequencing input: peripheral blood. The origin of the receptors is an elderly man with acute or convalescent COVID-19.

The chain links TRBV19 to TRBJ1-4, with D unclear. Germline V lookup: CDR1 LNHDA, CDR2 SQIVND (reference sequence). With 3 bases removed from V and 7 bases from J, the gap between germline ends came to 3 bases. This CDR3 comprises 11 residues. As DNA, the CDR3 is TGTGCCAGTAGTATCTCTGAAAAACTGTTTTTT. The encoded protein is CASSISEKLFF.

The chain joins TRBV6-5 to TRBJ1-1, with 10 bases identical to TRBD1. Unmatched junction bases numbered 9, after V lost 4 bases and J lost 7 bases. Per germline, CDR1 MNHEY and CDR2 SVGAGI. The CDR3 is made up of 15 amino acids. CDR3 sequence (DNA): TGTGCCAGCAGTTTACGGACAGGGGGTCGGGGTGAAGCTTTCTTT. As protein: CASSLRTGGRGEAFF.

The chain employs TRBV6-1 and TRBJ1-5, with D perhaps matching TRBD1 (5 bases). Germline values: CDR1 MNHNS, CDR2 SASEGT. V was cut by 3 bases and J by 8 bases, with 8 bases left in between. The CDR3 has 12 residues. For the CDR3, the DNA is TGTGCCAGCAGTGACGGCAGGGAGCCCCAGCATTTT. Protein: CASSDGREPQHF.

The table lists this clone with a count of one. The genes are TRBV27 and TRBJ2-7; possible D gene TRBD2, 6 bases. Trimming removed 0 bases from V and 3 bases from J, with 12 bases in between. Germline V lookup: CDR1 MNHEY, CDR2 SMNVEV (reference sequence). The CDR3 sequence is 15 residues long. The chain's CDR3 is CASSLSEARDYEQYF. In DNA, the CDR3 is TGTGCCAGCAGTTTATCGGAGGCGCGGGACTACGAGCAGTACTTC.

The CDR3 DNA is TGTGCCAGCAGCCAAGCGTCTAGCGGGAGGGGAGAGCAGTTCTTC. Its translation: CASSQASSGRGEQFF. This chain links TRBV4-2 with TRBJ2-1, with 12 bases fitting TRBD2. Per the germline V gene, CDR1 is LGHNA and CDR2 is YNFKEQ. The CDR3 is 15 amino acids. V was clipped by 1 base and J by 10 bases; unmatched bases: 5.

The table lists this clone with a count of one. This rearrangement joins TRBV18 to TRBJ2-7; a weak D match, TRBD2 (5 bases). The CDR3 totals 13 residues. V shed 6 bases and J shed 0 bases, with 9 bases lying between them. CDR1 and CDR2 from the germline V gene are KGHSH and LQKENI. The CDR3: CASSHRDSYEQYF. The CDR3 nucleotides read TGTGCCAGCTCCCACCGGGACTCCTACGAGCAGTACTTC.

The chain recombines TRBV3-1 (or the pseudogene TRBV3-2) with TRBJ1-3; the D gene is possibly TRBD1 (5 bases). V was trimmed by 4 bases and J by 9 bases, leaving 10 bases between them. This CDR3 has 12 amino acids. Per germline, CDR1 LGHDT and CDR2 YNNKEL (reference sequence). CDR3 sequence: CASSLLGVTIYF. The CDR3 nucleotides are TGTGCCAGCAGCCTGTTAGGGGTCACCATATATTTT.

J is TRBJ1-4 and V is TRBV12-3 or TRBV12-4, with D possibly TRBD1 on 5 matching bases. The CDR3 runs 11 residues. The ends were cut back, 3 bases at V and 12 bases at J, with 8 bases in the middle. CDR3 nucleotides: TGTGCCAGCAGTTTGGCGACAGAACTGTTTTTT. Translation: CASSLATELFF.

The chain has TRBV24-1 and TRBJ2-7; 9 nucleotides align to TRBD1. V shed 5 bases, J shed 1 base, and the junction held 8 bases outside the gene matches. This CDR3 has 16 amino acids. CDR1 is KGHDR and CDR2 is SFDVKD in the germline V gene. CDR3 residues: CATSAPDRGGSYEQYF. The CDR3 region has the DNA TGTGCCACCAGTGCCCCGGACAGGGGAGGTTCCTACGAGCAGTACTTC.

The gene calls are TRBV27 and TRBJ1-5, with D maybe TRBD1 (5 bases). This CDR3 comprises 15 residues. Germline V gives CDR1 MNHEY, CDR2 SMNVEV (reference sequence). V lost 4 bases and J 1 base, leaving 11 bases between the germline ends. CDR3 DNA: TGTGCCAGCAGTTGGACCAAGGGGAGCAATCAGCCCCAGCATTTT. Translation: CASSWTKGSNQPQHF.

The CDR3 loop is CASRVAGTGAYEQYF. DNA for the CDR3: TGTGCCAGCAGGGTCGCCGGGACGGGGGCCTACGAGCAGTACTTC. The gene calls are TRBV6-5 and TRBJ2-7; D is possibly TRBD2 (6 bases). V shed 6 bases and J shed 2 bases, with 17 bases lying between them. CDR3 length: 15 residues. Germline-derived CDR1 and CDR2 are MNHEY and SVGAGI.

The chain couples TRBV29-1 to TRBJ2-7, with a weak D call TRBD2 (7 bases). The CDR3 is made up of 13 amino acids. CDR1 is SQVTM and CDR2 is ANQGSEA in the germline V gene. V lost 6 bases, J lost 4 bases, and 16 bases lay in between. The CDR3 coding sequence is TGCAGCGTGGGGGAGGGGGGCTGGTACGAGCAGTACTTC. Translation: CSVGEGGWYEQYF.

In this sample, this clone turned up a few times. This chain links TRBV30 with TRBJ1-1; D might be TRBD1 (6 bases). V shed 1 base and J shed 4 bases, with 13 bases lying between them. This CDR3 comprises 14 residues. Germline CDR1 reads GTSNPN; CDR2 reads SVGIG (reference sequence). The chain's CDR3 is CAWSAQGRVTEAFF. DNA for the CDR3: TGTGCCTGGAGTGCACAGGGAAGGGTCACTGAAGCTTTCTTT.

The rearrangement uses TRBV18 and TRBJ1-2; 11 nucleotides agree with TRBD1. CDR1 KGHSH and CDR2 LQKENI come from the germline V gene. This CDR3 contains 15 residues. V gave up 3 bases and J gave up 5 bases; unmatched junction bases: 5. CDR3 amino acids: CASSPGQGALYGYTF. CDR3 in DNA: TGTGCCAGCTCACCTGGACAGGGGGCTTTGTATGGCTACACCTTC. Full variable domain (remainder filled in from reference TRBV18 and TRBJ1-2): NAGVMQNPRHLVRRRGQEARLRCSPMKGHSHVYWYRQLPEEGLKFMVYLQKENIIDESGMPKERFSAEFPKEGPSILRIQQVVRGDSAAYFCASSPGQGALYGYTFGSGTRLTVV.

This clone was seen a single time. The J gene is TRBJ1-4, the V gene TRBV30; perhaps TRBD1 as D (5 bases). The CDR3 has 15 residues. V was pared by 3 bases and J by 4 bases, with 15 bases between. In germline, CDR1 is GTSNPN, CDR2 SVGIG (reference sequence). The CDR3 nucleotides read TGTGCCTGGAGGGCCCCTGGGGCCCTTAATGAAAAACTGTTTTTT. Translated: CAWRAPGALNEKLFF.

The chain couples TRBV9 to TRBJ1-2; TRBD1 aligns across 7 bases. The CDR3 length is 13 residues. With V trimmed by 6 bases and J by 2 bases, 4 bases remained unmatched. CDR1 is SGDLS, CDR2 YYNGEE, per germline. CDR3 DNA: TGTGCCAGCACCGGGACAGTCAACTATGGCTACACCTTC. It specifies CASTGTVNYGYTF. Looking up the rest from reference TRBV9 and TRBJ1-2 gives the full variable domain: DSGVTQTPKHLITATGQRVTLRCSPRSGDLSVYWYQQSLDQGLQFLIQYYNGEERAKGNILERFSAQQFPDLHSELNLSSLELGDSALYFCASTGTVNYGYTFGSGTRLTVV.

The table lists this clone with a count of one. CDR3: CASSPRPMGGNTIYF. As DNA, the CDR3 is TGTGCCAGCAGCCCTAGACCGATGGGTGGAAACACCATATATTTT. V usage is TRBV9 and J usage is TRBJ1-3; no reliable D call. Germline V CDR1 and CDR2: SGDLS, YYNGEE. The CDR3 consists of 15 residues. Trimming shortened V by 4 bases and J by 3 bases, and 14 bases separated the two germline ends.

This chain links TRBV5-1 with TRBJ1-4, with 10 nucleotides matching TRBD1. V lost 5 bases, J lost 7 bases, and 11 bases stayed unmatched. The V gene's germline CDR1 is SGHRS and CDR2 YFSETQ. CDR3 length: 16 residues. The CDR3 DNA reads as TGCGCCAGCAGGAGGGCCCCGGGACAGGGGTTTGAAAAACTGTTTTTT. This gives the protein CASRRAPGQGFEKLFF.

This chain links TRBV7-8 with TRBJ1-5; TRBD1 agrees at 7 bases. The germline V gene encodes CDR1 SGHVS and CDR2 FQNEAQ. The trim removed 2 bases at V and 2 bases at J, leaving 3 bases unmatched. The CDR3 has 15 residues. The DNA for the CDR3 is TGTGCCAGCAGCTTAACAGGGGACGGCAATCAGCCCCAGCATTTT. This encodes CASSLTGDGNQPQHF.

This clone was seen just once. The chain uses TRBV5-6 and TRBJ1-6; D gene unclear. Trimming stripped 4 bases from V and 7 bases from J, with 9 bases between. Germline assignment: CDR1 SGHDT and CDR2 YYEEEE. The length of the CDR3 is 13 residues. The chain's CDR3 is CASSLARNSPLHF. The CDR3 bases are TGTGCCAGCAGCCTGGCCAGAAATTCACCCCTCCACTTT.

V and J are TRBV10-2 and TRBJ1-1; maybe TRBD1 (5 bases). This CDR3 is built from 15 residues. Germline V gene sequence: CDR1 WSHSY, CDR2 SAAADI. Trimming stripped 4 bases from V and 5 bases from J, with 17 bases between. CDR3 region: CASSGGPGGGTEAFF. The CDR3, as DNA: TGCGCCAGCAGTGGGGGCCCGGGGGGTGGAACTGAAGCTTTCTTT.

This CDR3 reads CASSLRIGQGGPQHF. In DNA form, the CDR3 reads TGTGCCAGCAGCTTAAGGATAGGACAGGGGGGCCCCCAGCATTTT. This chain connects TRBV11-2 to TRBJ1-5; 10 nucleotides match TRBD1. CDR3 length: 15 amino acids. CDR1 is SGHAT, CDR2 FQNNGV, per germline. V shed 2 bases and J 10 bases; nucleotides not matched to a gene: 8.

This clone was seen only once. V and J are TRBV11-2 and TRBJ2-2; tentative D call: TRBD1 (5 bases). V was pared by 1 base and J by 6 bases, with 6 bases between. Germline V gene sequence: CDR1 SGHAT, CDR2 FQNNGV. CDR3 size: 13 residues. CDR3 amino acids: CASSLVGAGELFF. Written as DNA, the CDR3 is TGTGCCAGCAGCTTAGTAGGGGCCGGGGAGCTGTTTTTT.

The chain recombines TRBV10-2 with TRBJ1-2; D may be TRBD1 (5 bases). CDR3 size: 12 residues. Per the germline V gene, CDR1 is WSHSY and CDR2 is SAAADI. Trimming took off 7 bases at V and 8 bases at J, with 14 bases between the two ends. This CDR3 is CASMMVRGGYTF. CDR3 coding DNA: TGCGCCAGCATGATGGTACGGGGGGGCTACACCTTC.